This TCR beta chain was documented in a study of T cell clonotyping in hematopoietic cell transplantation. Note on this clone: Its antigen is not known.

CDR1 and CDR2 from the germline V gene are SGHTA and FQGTGA. The length of the CDR3 is 13 residues. The V end was cut by 1 base, the J end by 7 bases, with 10 bases between. Study results and limitations: Graft donor and pretransplant recipient Inverse Simpson Index values predicted broader posttransplant TCR diversity. After transplant, recipient diversity fell while pathologically expanded clonotypes grew through day 180. At the given depth, recipient repertoires were over 95% de novo clonotypes.

Clones were sequenced by immunoSEQ multiplex PCR, and TCRdb holds only the in-frame ones, with some missing. Of around 15,000 clones in the sample, around 97% were seen once. The sequencing here drew on peripheral blood mononuclear cells, taken 30 days after allogeneic stem cell transplant. The genes are TRBV7-3 and TRBJ2-5; D gene uncertain. This receptor was taken from a female patient in her forties or fifties who had an allogeneic stem cell transplant from an unrelated donor, so T cells may come from the graft donor. Some clones in this sample may be carry-over from other donors' samples. The CDR3 spells CASSLSSTGTQYF. In DNA, the CDR3 is TGTGCCAGCAGCTTAAGCAGTACCGGGACCCAGTACTTC. Drawing the rest from reference TRBV7-3 and TRBJ2-5, the complete variable domain is GAGVSQTPSNKVTEKGKYVELRCDPISGHTALYWYRQSLGQGPEFLIYFQGTGAADDSGLPNDRFFAVRPEGSVSTLKIQRTERGDSAVYLCASSLSSTGTQYFGPGTRLLVL.